These T cell receptor beta chains were read from a single sample in a study of early T cells in non-severe SARS-CoV-2 infection. TCRdb re-analysed the 5' RACE reads in MiXCR, keeping a single row per CDR3 protein. Found here are approximately 64,000 distinct CDR3 sequences, around 19% of them singletons; the top ten hold about 8.2%. The specimen was whole blood, collected at baseline. All receptors come from an adult who was a healthcare worker with PCR-confirmed SARS-CoV-2 infection or an uninfected control (not recorded which). The CDR3 runs from the conserved cysteine through the conserved F or W. D genes are given only for firm matches. A clone size is listed for some rows: how often the clone was seen (once, few, many), or a class if it is expanded.

V gene	D gene	J gene	clone size	CDR3 DNA	CDR3 protein
TRBV6-5	NA	TRBJ1-5	NA	TGTGCCAGCAGCATCGGTAGGAATCAGCCCCAGCATTTT	CASSIGRNQPQHF
TRBV6-6	NA	TRBJ2-4	many	TGTGCCAGCAGTTATGAACTAGCATCCCGCGGGGCCAAAAACATTCAGTACTTC	CASSYELASRGAKNIQYF
TRBV6-5	NA	TRBJ2-7	NA	TGTGCCAGCAGTACCGGTCGGCACGAGCAGTACTTC	CASSTGRHEQYF
TRBV6-6	NA	TRBJ2-2	NA	TGTGCCAGCAGTGCCGGGACTTCGAACACCGGGGAGCTGTTTTTT	CASSAGTSNTGELFF
TRBV30	NA	TRBJ2-7	many	TGTGCCTGGAGTCATTCCCCGGGACAATTATCGAAAAGCTCCTACGAGCAGTACTTC	CAWSHSPGQLSKSSYEQYF
TRBV19	TRBD1	TRBJ1-5	few	TGTGCCAGTACTCCACAGGGGGCAGGCAATCAGCCCCAGCATTTT	CASTPQGAGNQPQHF
TRBV29-1	NA	TRBJ2-7	many	TGCAGCGTTGGCGGTAAAACAGGGCCTTACTACGAGCAGTACTTC	CSVGGKTGPYYEQYF
TRBV3-1	TRBD1	TRBJ2-1	many	TGTGCCAGCAGCCAAACACCGGGACAGGGACTGAATGAGCAGTTCTTC	CASSQTPGQGLNEQFF
TRBV11-2	NA	TRBJ1-1	NA	TGTGCCAGCAGCTTAGGACCCCTGAACACTGAAGCTTTCTTT	CASSLGPLNTEAFF
TRBV7-2	NA	TRBJ2-4	many	TGTGCCAGCAGCTTCGGTGGCCCGAGGGACATTCAGTACTTC	CASSFGGPRDIQYF
TRBV5-1	NA	TRBJ1-2	once	TGCGCCAGCAGCTTGGCCGCCCTCACTAGCTATGGCTACACCTTC	CASSLAALTSYGYTF
TRBV7-9	NA	TRBJ1-6	NA	TGTGCCAGCAGCTTGACAGAATTCGCACCCCTCCACTTT	CASSLTEFAPLHF
TRBV20-1	TRBD1	TRBJ2-1	NA	TGCAGTGCTCAGTCCAGGGGGCACTACAATGAGCAGTTCTTC	CSAQSRGHYNEQFF
TRBV27	TRBD2	TRBJ2-3	many	TGTGCCAGCAGCTCCCCATTTAGCGGGAGGGGCACAGATACGCAGTATTTT	CASSSPFSGRGTDTQYF
TRBV24-1	NA	TRBJ2-3	many	TGTGCCACCAGCGGAGACACAGATACGCAGTATTTT	CATSGDTDTQYF
TRBV27	TRBD1	TRBJ2-3	many	TGTGCCAGCAGTTTTTATGGGACAGGGGCAGATACGCAGTATTTT	CASSFYGTGADTQYF
TRBV19	NA	TRBJ2-6	NA	TGTGCCAGTAGTAGAAAAGGTGGGGCCAACGTCCTGACTTTC	CASSRKGGANVLTF
TRBV12-3/TRBV12-4	NA	TRBJ2-5	few	TGTGCCAGCAGTTTAGGGGACGCCTGGGGCCAGTACTTC	CASSLGDAWGQYF
TRBV20-1	TRBD1	TRBJ2-1	few	TGCAGTGCTAGAGGGGGACAGGGGGAACTTGTGGGCAATGAGCAGTTCTTC	CSARGGQGELVGNEQFF
TRBV10-3	NA	TRBJ2-1	NA	TGTGCCATCAACCGGGGAGTGGGCAATGAGCAGTTCTTC	CAINRGVGNEQFF
TRBV2	TRBD1	TRBJ2-7	many	TGTGCCAGCAGAGAGAGAGACAGGGGGGAGTACGGCGAGCAGTACTTC	CASRERDRGEYGEQYF
TRBV3-1	NA	TRBJ2-7	few	TGTGCCAGCAGCCAAGAAGGGGGGCGTTCCGAGCAGTACTTC	CASSQEGGRSEQYF
TRBV5-6	TRBD1	TRBJ2-7	few	TGTGCCAGCAGCTTGTCCGGGACAGGGGTGTACGAGCAGTACTTC	CASSLSGTGVYEQYF
TRBV28	TRBD1	TRBJ1-4	few	TGTGCCAGCAGCCCACCAGGGACAGGGGTTAATGAAAAACTGTTTTTT	CASSPPGTGVNEKLFF
TRBV20-1	NA	TRBJ2-7	NA	TGCAGTGCTAGATCCCAGGCTATAGGCGAGCAGTACTTC	CSARSQAIGEQYF
TRBV7-2	NA	TRBJ2-4	few	TGTGCCAGCAGCTTAGGATCCCCTGGGGACATTCAGTACTTC	CASSLGSPGDIQYF
TRBV30	NA	TRBJ2-1	NA	TGTGCCTGGAGGGATTGGACTGAATACAATGAGCAGTTCTTC	CAWRDWTEYNEQFF
TRBV6-6	NA	TRBJ1-1	NA	TGTGCCAGCAGCCAGGTCGAGAACACTGAAGCTTTCTTT	CASSQVENTEAFF
TRBV3-1	TRBD2	TRBJ2-3	few	TGTGCCAGCAGCCCCGGGACTAGCGGGGGCCCAGATACGCAGTATTTT	CASSPGTSGGPDTQYF
TRBV7-2	NA	TRBJ2-7	many	TGTGCCAGCAGCTCCGGTTTGGAGCAGTACTTC	CASSSGLEQYF
TRBV20-1	TRBD2	TRBJ2-7	many	TGCAGTGCTAGTAGCGGGAGTCCCTACGAGCAGTACTTC	CSASSGSPYEQYF
TRBV6-1	TRBD1	TRBJ2-1	few	TGTGCCAGCAGTGACAGGGGGTCAGCTGGGAGAAATGAGCAGTTCTTC	CASSDRGSAGRNEQFF
TRBV4-3	TRBD1	TRBJ1-6	many	TGCGCCAGCACCAATTCGAGGACAGGGAATTCACCCCTCCACTTT	CASTNSRTGNSPLHF
TRBV7-9	NA	TRBJ2-1	NA	TGTGCCAGCAGCTTAGTTGGGGGAGCGGGCAATGAGCAGTTCTTC	CASSLVGGAGNEQFF
TRBV12-3/TRBV12-4	NA	TRBJ1-1	NA	TGTGCCAGCAGTCCGCGGTTGAACACTGAAGCTTTCTTT	CASSPRLNTEAFF
TRBV6-5	NA	TRBJ1-4	NA	TGTGCCAGCAGTTTCACTACTAATGAAAAACTGTTTTTT	CASSFTTNEKLFF
TRBV29-1	NA	TRBJ2-7	NA	TGCAGCACAGAACAGGGAGCCCCTTACGAGCAGTACTTC	CSTEQGAPYEQYF
TRBV30	NA	TRBJ2-2	many	TGTGCCTGGAAAGCCGGGGAGCTGTTTTTT	CAWKAGELFF
TRBV25-1	TRBD1	TRBJ2-7	NA	TGTGCCAGCAGTCTTCCGGGACAGGGTACCGAGCAGTACTTC	CASSLPGQGTEQYF
TRBV7-2	NA	TRBJ1-6	few	TGTGCCAGCAGCTTACTCCGAGGCAAGAGCTCCTATAATTCACCCCTCCACTTT	CASSLLRGKSSYNSPLHF
TRBV6-5	NA	TRBJ1-1	few	TGTGCCAGCAGTTACAGTACAGGGAGATGGAACACTGAAGCTTTCTTT	CASSYSTGRWNTEAFF
TRBV7-2	NA	TRBJ2-7	NA	TGTGCCAGCAGCTTAGCGGCGCAGGGTAGCGGTGAGCAGTACTTC	CASSLAAQGSGEQYF
TRBV2	NA	TRBJ2-7	few	TGTGCCAGCAGTGTGGGCTTCTACGAGCAGTACTTC	CASSVGFYEQYF
TRBV4-1	NA	TRBJ2-2	few	TGCGCCAGCAGCTCCGGACAGACCGGGGAGCTGTTTTTT	CASSSGQTGELFF
TRBV18	TRBD2	TRBJ2-1	few	TGTGCCAGCTCACCTAATCCAGCGGGGAGGGATGAGCAGTTCTTC	CASSPNPAGRDEQFF
TRBV14	TRBD1	TRBJ2-1	NA	TGTGCCAGCAGCCAGGTATTTGGGACAGGGAACAATGAGCAGTTCTTC	CASSQVFGTGNNEQFF
TRBV4-1	TRBD2	TRBJ2-1	NA	TGCGCCAGCAGCCATGGCGGGGGGAGCTCCTACAATGAGCAGTTCTTC	CASSHGGGSSYNEQFF
TRBV15	NA	TRBJ1-2	few	TGTGCCACCAGCAGACCGGGGCGTCTTGGCTACACCTTC	CATSRPGRLGYTF
TRBV6-6	NA	TRBJ1-4	once	TGTGCCAGCAGTTACCGAGATGGGAAGTCTAATGAAAAACTGTTTTTT	CASSYRDGKSNEKLFF
TRBV5-1	NA	TRBJ2-5	many	TGTGCCAGCAGTTTAAAGGAGACCCAGTACTTC	CASSLKETQYF
TRBV2	NA	TRBJ2-4	NA	TGTGCCAGCGGAGGGCTAGCCAAAAACATTCAGTACTTC	CASGGLAKNIQYF
TRBV12-3/TRBV12-4	NA	TRBJ1-2	few	TGTGCCAGCACTATTCAGGGAGGGGACTATGGCTACACCTTC	CASTIQGGDYGYTF
TRBV19	TRBD1	TRBJ1-5	NA	TGTGCCAGTAGGACCCGGGGGACAGTAAATGTGGGCAATCAGCCCCAGCATTTT	CASRTRGTVNVGNQPQHF
TRBV20-1	NA	TRBJ1-2	few	TGCAGTGCTAGTCGCCAATATGGCTACACCTTC	CSASRQYGYTF
TRBV9	TRBD2	TRBJ2-5	NA	TGTGCCAGCAGCGTAGCCCCGGGGGGGACCCAGTACTTC	CASSVAPGGTQYF
TRBV7-2	TRBD2	TRBJ2-7	many	TGTGCCAGCAGCTCCGATAGCGGGAGAAGGGCCTACGAGCAGTACTTC	CASSSDSGRRAYEQYF
TRBV2	NA	TRBJ2-2	NA	TGTGCCAGCACTGGGGGACCCATCGGAACAACCGGGGAGCTGTTTTTT	CASTGGPIGTTGELFF